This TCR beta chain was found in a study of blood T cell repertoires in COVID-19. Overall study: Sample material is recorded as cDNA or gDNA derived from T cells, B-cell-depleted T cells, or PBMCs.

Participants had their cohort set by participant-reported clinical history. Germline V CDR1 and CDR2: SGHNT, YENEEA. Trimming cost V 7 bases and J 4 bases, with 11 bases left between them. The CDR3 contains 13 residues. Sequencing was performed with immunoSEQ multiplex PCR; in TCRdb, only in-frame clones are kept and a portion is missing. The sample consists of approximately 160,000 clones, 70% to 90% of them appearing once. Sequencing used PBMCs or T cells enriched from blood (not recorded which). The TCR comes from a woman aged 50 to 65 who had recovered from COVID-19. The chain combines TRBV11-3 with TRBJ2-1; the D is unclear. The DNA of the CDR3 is TGTGCCAGCAAGCCAGGCGAATACAATGAGCAGTTCTTC. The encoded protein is CASKPGEYNEQFF.